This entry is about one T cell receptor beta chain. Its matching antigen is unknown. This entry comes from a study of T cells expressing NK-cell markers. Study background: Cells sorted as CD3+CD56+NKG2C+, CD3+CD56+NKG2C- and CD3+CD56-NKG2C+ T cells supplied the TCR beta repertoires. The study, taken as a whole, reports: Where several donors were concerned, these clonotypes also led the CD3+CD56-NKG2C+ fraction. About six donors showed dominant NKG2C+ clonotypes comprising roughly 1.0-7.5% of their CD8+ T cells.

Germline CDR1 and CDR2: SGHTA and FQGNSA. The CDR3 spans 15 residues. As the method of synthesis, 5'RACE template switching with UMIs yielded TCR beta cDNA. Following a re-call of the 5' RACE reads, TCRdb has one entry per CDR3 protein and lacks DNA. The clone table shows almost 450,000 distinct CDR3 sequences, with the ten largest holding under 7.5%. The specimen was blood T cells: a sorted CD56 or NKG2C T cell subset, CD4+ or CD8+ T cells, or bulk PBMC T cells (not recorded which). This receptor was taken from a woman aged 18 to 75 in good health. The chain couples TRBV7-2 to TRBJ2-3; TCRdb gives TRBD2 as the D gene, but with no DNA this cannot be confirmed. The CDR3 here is CASSLGRPSGDTQYF.